This entry features one T cell receptor (beta chain) sequence. This sample stems from a study of T-cell reconstitution after alpha-beta-depleted transplantation in children. The CDR3 contains 15 residues. V was cut by 2 bases and J by 2 bases, with 10 bases left in between. Germline lookup yields CDR1 MNHEY and CDR2 SVGAGI. It was with unique molecular identifiers that the TCRbeta library was prepared. TCRdb reprocessed the PCR reads via MiXCR and lists one record per CDR3 protein. The sample holds a few hundred thousand distinct CDR3 sequences; around 12% are singletons and the top ten take roughly 5.4%.

The receptor was derived from a human donor who donated a stem cell graft to a child with combined immunodeficiency. The sequenced sample was PBMCs from the stem cell graft donor, obtained from the stem cell graft. The chain is built from TRBV6-5 and TRBJ2-1; D call uncertain. CDR3 protein: CASSYGVTPYNEQFF. The CDR3 region has the DNA TGTGCCAGCAGTTACGGTGTTACACCCTACAATGAGCAGTTCTTC.